The rows below give T cell receptor beta chains drawn from one sample of a study of T cell changes during pregnancy in multiple sclerosis. This table comes from immunoSEQ multiplex PCR, and its TCRdb copy is limited to in-frame clones, with some not included. In the table there are 85,000 to 100,000 clones, roughly 92% of which are singletons. Source: peripheral blood, taken in the first trimester of pregnancy. These receptor sequences come from a female donor with multiple sclerosis, enrolled in a pregnancy study. The CDR3 runs from the conserved cysteine through the conserved F or W. Expanded clones are given a class, and other clones once, few, many or no size at all.

size	V	J	CDR3
many	TRBV5-6	TRBJ1-4	CASSWTGTNEKLFF
NA	TRBV2	TRBJ2-1	CASSGAVYNEQFF
once	TRBV5-1	TRBJ2-3	CASRRGQGTGTDTQYF
NA	TRBV30	TRBJ2-3	CAYLGGVGETDTQYF
NA	TRBV29-1	TRBJ1-2	CSVEESGDRGQNGYTF
NA	TRBV5-1	TRBJ2-3	CASSNGGGGRAADTQYF
NA	TRBV13	TRBJ1-1	CASSSSDPGQSNTEAFF
NA	TRBV19	TRBJ2-1	CASSLAGGGYNEQFF
NA	TRBV9	TRBJ2-1	CASSVDNVNEQFF
NA	TRBV28	TRBJ2-1	CASTIETSGRYNEQFF
NA	TRBV18	TRBJ2-3	CASSPPLRQGALTDTQYF
once	TRBV7-8	TRBJ2-5	CASSLLLSAGEYQETQYF
NA	TRBV21-1	TRBJ1-3	CASSKYFLARKRNTIYF
NA	TRBV4-2	TRBJ2-3	CASSLGPAAITDTQYF
NA	TRBV29-1	TRBJ1-2	CSVAQGMYGYTF
NA	TRBV27	TRBJ1-4	CASSRGQTSRDEKLFF
few	TRBV5-1	TRBJ1-1	CASSLRQGNTEAFF
NA	TRBV28	TRBJ2-1	CASSLEFAGGRSEQFF
NA	TRBV2	TRBJ2-1	CACPGQRLYNEQFF
NA	TRBV10-3	TRBJ2-7	CAISEFGGSALGEQYF
NA	TRBV5-1	TRBJ2-1	CASGTSGLQNEQFF
once	TRBV19	TRBJ2-3	CASSLAGFTDTQYF
once	TRBV27	TRBJ2-1	CASSFKWKTSGVLSYNEQFF
NA	TRBV11-2	TRBJ2-1	CASTLAGGSVNEQFF
NA	TRBV25-1	TRBJ2-1	CASSDRTGSNNEQFF
once	TRBV11-1	TRBJ2-7	CASSLAPGGSYEQYF
NA	TRBV7-9	TRBJ2-5	CASSPRDSIQETQYF
NA	TRBV5-4	TRBJ1-1	CASSPIVGTGGTEAFF
NA	TRBV5-4	TRBJ2-1	CASSRVRGSSPRGNEQFF
NA	TRBV10-2	TRBJ1-4	CASRGTELFF
NA	TRBV12-1	TRBJ2-7	CASSFVTGSEQYF
NA	TRBV19	TRBJ2-3	CASSILGDTQYF
NA	TRBV29-1	TRBJ2-5	CSAREETQYF
NA	TRBV2	TRBJ2-1	CATLAGGPTNEQFF
NA	TRBV5-1	TRBJ2-5	CASSLAGGGETQYF
NA	TRBV7-2	TRBJ1-1	CASSPRQGRTEAFF
few	TRBV7-6	TRBJ2-7	CASSLAGGQVEQYF
NA	TRBV27	TRBJ2-7	CASSAVSGNTPYEQYF
NA	TRBV28	TRBJ2-7	CASSLGAAGQYF
NA	TRBV7-9	TRBJ1-2	CASSLVPSYTSGGYTF
NA	TRBV7-9	TRBJ2-1	CASSLVPQAPGGNEQFF
NA	TRBV5-1	TRBJ2-2	CASQGSGRPYTGELFF
NA	TRBV9	TRBJ2-7	CASSVGATGPYEQYF
NA	TRBV5-1	TRBJ2-1	CASSLGDRGTYNEQFF
NA	TRBV7-9	TRBJ2-3	CASSLTRGISTDTQYF
NA	TRBV9	TRBJ2-1	CASSVKPRAYNEQFF
few	TRBV6-4	TRBJ2-1	CASSDGEYNEQFF
once	TRBV5-1	TRBJ2-3	CASSLAGGTDTQYF